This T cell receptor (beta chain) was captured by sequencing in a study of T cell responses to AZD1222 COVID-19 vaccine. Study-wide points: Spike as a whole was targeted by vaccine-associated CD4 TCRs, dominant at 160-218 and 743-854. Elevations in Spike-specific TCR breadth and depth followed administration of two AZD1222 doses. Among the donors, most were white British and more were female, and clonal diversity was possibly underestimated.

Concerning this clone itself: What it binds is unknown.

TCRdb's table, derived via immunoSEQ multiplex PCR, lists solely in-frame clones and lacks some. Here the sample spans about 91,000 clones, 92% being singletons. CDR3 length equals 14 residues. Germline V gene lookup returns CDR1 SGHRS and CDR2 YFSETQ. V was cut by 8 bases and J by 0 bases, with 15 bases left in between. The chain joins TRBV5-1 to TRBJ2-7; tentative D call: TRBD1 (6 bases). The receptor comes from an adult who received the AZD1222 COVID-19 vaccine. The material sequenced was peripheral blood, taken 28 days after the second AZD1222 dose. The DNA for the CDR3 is TGCGCCAGTAGGAAGGCGGACAGCTCCTACGAGCAGTACTTC. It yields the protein CASRKADSSYEQYF. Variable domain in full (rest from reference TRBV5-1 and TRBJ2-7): KAGVTQTPRYLIKTRGQQVTLSCSPISGHRSVSWYQQTPGQGLQFLFEYFSETQRNKGNFPGRFSGRQFSNSRSEMNVSTLELGDSALYLCASRKADSSYEQYFGPGTRLTVT.